A single T cell receptor (beta chain) is shown here with its context. No antigen is known for it. This sample is part of a study of cytomegalovirus exposure and HLA in healthy donors. Study-level findings and limits: Researchers had no immune exposure information except CMV serostatus available. Among TCR beta chains, those listed as cytomegalovirus-associated numbered over 150.

In the PCR, 60 Vbeta and 13 Jbeta primers were used. Original methodology: Later reanalysis found roughly 80 million unique TCR beta chains, around 11 million of them shared. Clones were sequenced by immunoSEQ multiplex PCR, and TCRdb holds only the in-frame ones, with some missing. V, J and clone size reflect that table, while D and trimming were determined from the DNA. This table has around 170,000 clones, 80% appearing once. V gave up 2 bases and J gave up 0 bases, with 16 bases separating them. The CDR3 totals 18 residues. Germline V CDR1 and CDR2: MNHEY, SMNVEV (reference sequence). The chain employs TRBV27 and TRBJ2-2; TRBD2 might be the D (7 bases). The source of this sequence is a man aged 40-49 years in good health and CMV-seropositive. The sequencing sample was made of PBMCs. The CDR3 here is CASSLRGGRSSNTGELFF. The CDR3 coding sequence is TGTGCCAGCAGTTTAAGGGGGGGACGATCCTCGAACACCGGGGAGCTGTTTTTT.